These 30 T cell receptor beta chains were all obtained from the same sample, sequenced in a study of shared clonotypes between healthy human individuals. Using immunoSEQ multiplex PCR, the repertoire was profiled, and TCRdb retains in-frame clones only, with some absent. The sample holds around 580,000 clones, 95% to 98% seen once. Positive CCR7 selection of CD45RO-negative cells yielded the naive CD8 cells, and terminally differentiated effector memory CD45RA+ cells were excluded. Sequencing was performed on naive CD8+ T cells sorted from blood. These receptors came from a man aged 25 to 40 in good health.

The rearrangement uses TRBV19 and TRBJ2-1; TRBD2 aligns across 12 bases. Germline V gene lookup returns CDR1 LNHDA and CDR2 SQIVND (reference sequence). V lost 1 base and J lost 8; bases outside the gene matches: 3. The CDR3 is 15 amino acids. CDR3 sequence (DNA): TGTGCCAGTAGTATAGGTCGACTAGCGGGAGATGAGCAGTTCTTC. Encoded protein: CASSIGRLAGDEQFF.

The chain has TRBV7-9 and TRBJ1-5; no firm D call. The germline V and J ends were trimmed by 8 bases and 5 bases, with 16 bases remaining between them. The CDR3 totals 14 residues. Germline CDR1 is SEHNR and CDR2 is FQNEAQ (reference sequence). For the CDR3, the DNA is TGTGCCAGCGGAGGGCTCATTGGATATCAGCCCCAGCATTTT. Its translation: CASGGLIGYQPQHF.

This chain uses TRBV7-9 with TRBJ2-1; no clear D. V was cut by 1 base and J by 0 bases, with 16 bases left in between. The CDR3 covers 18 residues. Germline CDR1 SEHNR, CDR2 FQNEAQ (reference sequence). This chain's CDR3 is CASSLDSPIKSSYNEQFF. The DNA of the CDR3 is TGTGCCAGCAGCTTAGATTCCCCTATTAAGAGCTCCTACAATGAGCAGTTCTTC.

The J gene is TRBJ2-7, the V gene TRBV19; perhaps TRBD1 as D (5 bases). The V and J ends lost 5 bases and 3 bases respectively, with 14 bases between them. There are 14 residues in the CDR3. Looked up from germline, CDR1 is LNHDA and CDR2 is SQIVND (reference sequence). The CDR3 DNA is TGTGCCAGTAGTCCGGCAGGGTGGGGCTACGAGCAGTACTTC. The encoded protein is CASSPAGWGYEQYF.

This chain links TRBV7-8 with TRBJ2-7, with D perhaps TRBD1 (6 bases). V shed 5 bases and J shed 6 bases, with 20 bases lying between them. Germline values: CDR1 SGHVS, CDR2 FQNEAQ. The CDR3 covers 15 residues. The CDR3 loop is CASSTLGQGFREQYF. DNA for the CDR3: TGTGCCAGCAGCACCCTGGGGCAGGGGTTCCGCGAGCAGTACTTC.

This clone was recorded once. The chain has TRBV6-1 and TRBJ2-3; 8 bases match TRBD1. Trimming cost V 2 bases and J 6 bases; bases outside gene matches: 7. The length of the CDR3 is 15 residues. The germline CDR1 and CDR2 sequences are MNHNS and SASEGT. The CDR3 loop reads CASSELPGGRDTQYF. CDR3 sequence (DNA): TGTGCCAGCAGTGAATTGCCAGGGGGCAGGGATACGCAGTATTTT.

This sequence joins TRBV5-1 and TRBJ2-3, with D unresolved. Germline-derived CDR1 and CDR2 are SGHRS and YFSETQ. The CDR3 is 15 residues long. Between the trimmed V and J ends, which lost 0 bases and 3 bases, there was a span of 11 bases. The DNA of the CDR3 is TGCGCCAGCAGCTTGGGTTTCAGGCGGACAGATACGCAGTATTTT. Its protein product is CASSLGFRRTDTQYF.

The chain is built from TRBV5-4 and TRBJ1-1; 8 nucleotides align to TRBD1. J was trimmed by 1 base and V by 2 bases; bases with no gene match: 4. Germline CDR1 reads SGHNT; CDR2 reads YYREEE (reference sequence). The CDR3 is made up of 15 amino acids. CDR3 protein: CASSFTGTGNTEAFF. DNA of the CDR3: TGTGCCAGCAGCTTCACCGGGACAGGGAACACTGAAGCTTTCTTT.

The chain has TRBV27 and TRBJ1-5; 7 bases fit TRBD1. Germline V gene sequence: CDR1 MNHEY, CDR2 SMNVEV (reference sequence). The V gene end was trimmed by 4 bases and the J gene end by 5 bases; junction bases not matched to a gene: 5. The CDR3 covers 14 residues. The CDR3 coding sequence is TGTGCCAGCAGTTGGGACAGAAGAGATCAGCCCCAGCATTTT. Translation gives CASSWDRRDQPQHF.

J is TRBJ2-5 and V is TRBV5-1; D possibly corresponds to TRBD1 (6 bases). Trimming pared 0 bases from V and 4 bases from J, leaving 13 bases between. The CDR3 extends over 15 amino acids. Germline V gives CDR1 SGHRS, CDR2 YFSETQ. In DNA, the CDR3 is TGCGCCAGCAGCTTGGACGTACTAGGGGGAGAGACCCAGTACTTC. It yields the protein CASSLDVLGGETQYF. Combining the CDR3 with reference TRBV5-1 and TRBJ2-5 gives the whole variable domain KAGVTQTPRYLIKTRGQQVTLSCSPISGHRSVSWYQQTPGQGLQFLFEYFSETQRNKGNFPGRFSGRQFSNSRSEMNVSTLELGDSALYLCASSLDVLGGETQYFGPGTRLLVL.

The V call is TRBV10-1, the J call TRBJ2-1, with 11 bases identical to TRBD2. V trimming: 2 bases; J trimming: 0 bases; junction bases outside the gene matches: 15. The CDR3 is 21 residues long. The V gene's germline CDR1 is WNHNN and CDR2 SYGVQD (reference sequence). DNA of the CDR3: TGCGCCAGCAGTGAGAATTTAGGGCCTAGCGGGAGGAAGGGCTCCTACAATGAGCAGTTCTTC. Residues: CASSENLGPSGRKGSYNEQFF.

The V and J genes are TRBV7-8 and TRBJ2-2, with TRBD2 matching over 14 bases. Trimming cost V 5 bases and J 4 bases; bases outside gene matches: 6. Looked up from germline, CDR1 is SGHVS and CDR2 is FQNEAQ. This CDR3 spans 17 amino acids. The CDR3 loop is CASSMGLAGVFTGELFF. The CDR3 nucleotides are TGTGCCAGCAGCATGGGACTAGCGGGAGTCTTCACCGGGGAGCTGTTTTTT. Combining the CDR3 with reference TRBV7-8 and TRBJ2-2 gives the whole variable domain GAGVSQSPRYKVAKRGQDVALRCDPISGHVSLFWYQQALGQGPEFLTYFQNEAQLDKSGLPSDRFFAERPEGSVSTLKIQRTQQEDSAVYLCASSMGLAGVFTGELFFGEGSRLTVL.

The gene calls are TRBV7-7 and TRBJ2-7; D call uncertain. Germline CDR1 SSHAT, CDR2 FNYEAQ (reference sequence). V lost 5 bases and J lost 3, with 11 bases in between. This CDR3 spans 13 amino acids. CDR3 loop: CASSPPGGYEQYF. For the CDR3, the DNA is TGTGCCAGCAGCCCCCCCGGTGGCTACGAGCAGTACTTC.

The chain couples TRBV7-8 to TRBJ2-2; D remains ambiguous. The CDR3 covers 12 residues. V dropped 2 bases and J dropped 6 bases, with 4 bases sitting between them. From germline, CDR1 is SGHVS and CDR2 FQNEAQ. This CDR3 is CASSLTAGELFF. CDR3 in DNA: TGTGCCAGCAGCTTAACGGCCGGGGAGCTGTTTTTT.

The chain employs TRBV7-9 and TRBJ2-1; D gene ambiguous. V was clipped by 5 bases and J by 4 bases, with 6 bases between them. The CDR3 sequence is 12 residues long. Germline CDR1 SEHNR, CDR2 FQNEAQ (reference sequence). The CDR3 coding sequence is TGTGCCAGCAGCACGTATTACAATGAGCAGTTCTTC. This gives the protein CASSTYYNEQFF.

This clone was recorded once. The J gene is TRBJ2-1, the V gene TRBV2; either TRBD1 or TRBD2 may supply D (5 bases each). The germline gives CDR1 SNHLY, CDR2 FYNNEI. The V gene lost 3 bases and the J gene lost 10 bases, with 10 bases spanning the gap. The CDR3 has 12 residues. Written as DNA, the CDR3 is TGTGCCAGCAGTGAGGGACGAGGGGAGCAGTTCTTC. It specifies CASSEGRGEQFF.

The CDR3 reads CASSLVGSGPRFYGYTF. Here the CDR3 DNA reads TGTGCCAGCAGCTTAGTAGGTTCAGGGCCCAGATTCTATGGCTACACCTTC. The rearrangement uses TRBV7-9 and TRBJ1-2, with D possibly being TRBD1 (5 bases). This CDR3 is built from 17 residues. Deletions cut 1 base from V and 4 bases from J, with 19 bases between. The V gene's germline CDR1 is SEHNR and CDR2 FQNEAQ (reference sequence).

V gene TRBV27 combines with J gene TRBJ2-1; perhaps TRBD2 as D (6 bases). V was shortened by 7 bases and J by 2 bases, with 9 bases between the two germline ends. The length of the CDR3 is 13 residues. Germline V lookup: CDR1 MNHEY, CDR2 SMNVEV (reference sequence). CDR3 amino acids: CASIGGTYNEQFF. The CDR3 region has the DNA TGTGCCAGCATTGGAGGGACCTACAATGAGCAGTTCTTC.

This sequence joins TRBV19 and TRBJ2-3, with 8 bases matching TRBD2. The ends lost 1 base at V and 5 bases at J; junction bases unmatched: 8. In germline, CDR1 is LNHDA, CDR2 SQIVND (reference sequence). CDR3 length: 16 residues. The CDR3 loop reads CASSIVREGLKDTQYF. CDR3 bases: TGTGCCAGTAGTATAGTCCGGGAGGGCCTGAAAGATACGCAGTATTTT.

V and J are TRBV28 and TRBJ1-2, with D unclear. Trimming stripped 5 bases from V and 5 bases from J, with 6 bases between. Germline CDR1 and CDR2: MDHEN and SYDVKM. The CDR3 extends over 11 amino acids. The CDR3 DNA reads TGTGCCAGCAGTCTTTCTTATGGCTACACCTTC. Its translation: CASSLSYGYTF.

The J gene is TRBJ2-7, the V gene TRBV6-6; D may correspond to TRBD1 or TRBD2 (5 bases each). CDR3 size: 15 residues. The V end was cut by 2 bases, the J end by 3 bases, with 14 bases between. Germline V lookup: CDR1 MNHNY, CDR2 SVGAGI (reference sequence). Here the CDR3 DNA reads TGTGCCAGCAGTTACGGGACGGCCCCACACTACGAGCAGTACTTC. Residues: CASSYGTAPHYEQYF.

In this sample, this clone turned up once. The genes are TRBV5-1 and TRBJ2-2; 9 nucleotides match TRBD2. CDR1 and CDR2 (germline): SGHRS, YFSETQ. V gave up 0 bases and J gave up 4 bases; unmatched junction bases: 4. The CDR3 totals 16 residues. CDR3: CASSLVGLASTGELFF. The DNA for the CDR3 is TGCGCCAGCAGCTTGGTTGGACTAGCGAGCACCGGGGAGCTGTTTTTT.

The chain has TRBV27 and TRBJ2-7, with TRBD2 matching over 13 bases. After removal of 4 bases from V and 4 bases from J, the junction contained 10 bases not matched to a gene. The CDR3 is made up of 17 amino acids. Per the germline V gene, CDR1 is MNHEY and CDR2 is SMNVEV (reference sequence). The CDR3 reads CASSSLLLLAGGYEQYF. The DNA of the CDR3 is TGTGCCAGCAGTTCCCTACTTCTACTAGCGGGAGGGTACGAGCAGTACTTC.

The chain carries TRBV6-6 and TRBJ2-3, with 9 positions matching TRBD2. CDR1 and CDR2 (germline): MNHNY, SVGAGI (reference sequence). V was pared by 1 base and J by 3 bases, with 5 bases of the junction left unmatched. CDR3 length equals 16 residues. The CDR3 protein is CASSYLTSGLTDTQYF. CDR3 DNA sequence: TGTGCCAGCAGTTACTTAACTAGCGGGTTGACAGATACGCAGTATTTT.

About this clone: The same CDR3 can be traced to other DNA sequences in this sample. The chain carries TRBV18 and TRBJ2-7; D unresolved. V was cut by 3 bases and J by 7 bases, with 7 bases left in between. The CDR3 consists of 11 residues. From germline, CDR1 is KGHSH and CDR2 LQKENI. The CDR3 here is CASSPGVEQYF. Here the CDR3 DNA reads TGTGCCAGCTCACCCGGCGTTGAGCAGTACTTC.

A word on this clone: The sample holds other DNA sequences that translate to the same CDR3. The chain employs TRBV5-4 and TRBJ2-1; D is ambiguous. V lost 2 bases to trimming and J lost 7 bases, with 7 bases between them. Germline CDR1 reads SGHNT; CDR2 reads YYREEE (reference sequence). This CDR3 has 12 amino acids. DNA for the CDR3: TGTGCCAGCAGCTTCTTGGCAAATGAGCAGTTCTTC. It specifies CASSFLANEQFF.

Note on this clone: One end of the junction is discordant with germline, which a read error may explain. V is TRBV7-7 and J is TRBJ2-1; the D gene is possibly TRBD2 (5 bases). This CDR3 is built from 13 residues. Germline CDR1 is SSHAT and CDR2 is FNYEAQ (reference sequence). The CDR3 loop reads CASSLDYYNEQFF. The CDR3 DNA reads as TGTGCTAGCAGCTTAGACTACTACAATGAGCAGTTCTTC.

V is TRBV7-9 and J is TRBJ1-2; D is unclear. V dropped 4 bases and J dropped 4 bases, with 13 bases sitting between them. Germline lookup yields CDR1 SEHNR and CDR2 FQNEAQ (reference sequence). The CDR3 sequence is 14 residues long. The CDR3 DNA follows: TGTGCCAGCAGCTGGGATCCAGAAATCTATGGCTACACCTTC. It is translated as CASSWDPEIYGYTF.

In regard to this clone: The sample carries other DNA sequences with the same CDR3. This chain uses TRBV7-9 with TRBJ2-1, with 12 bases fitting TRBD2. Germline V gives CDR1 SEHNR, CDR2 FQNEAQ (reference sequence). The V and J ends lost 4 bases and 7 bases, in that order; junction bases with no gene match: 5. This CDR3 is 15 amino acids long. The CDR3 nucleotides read TGTGCCAGCAGCTCGGGACTAGCGGGTGTAAATGAGCAGTTCTTC. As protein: CASSSGLAGVNEQFF.

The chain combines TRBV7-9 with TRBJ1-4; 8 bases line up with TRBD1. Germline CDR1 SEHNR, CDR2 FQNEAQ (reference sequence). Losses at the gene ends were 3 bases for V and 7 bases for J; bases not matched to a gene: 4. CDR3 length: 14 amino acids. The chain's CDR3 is CASSFSDRAEKLFF. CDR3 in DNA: TGTGCCAGCAGCTTCTCGGACAGGGCTGAAAAACTGTTTTTT.